The 2 T cell receptor beta chains below all came from one sample that was sequenced in a study of blood T cells in healthy people across ages. PCR was performed a second time for roughly 7 to 11 cycles using a sample-barcoded 5' primer and a J-beta primer mix. TCRdb fed the 5' RACE reads into MiXCR, producing one record per CDR3 protein. In the table there are about 1,600,000 distinct CDR3 sequences, 35% to 45% of which are singletons. The specimen sequenced was blood. These receptors all come from a woman under 30 in good health.

This clonotype has more than one count but fewer than ten. The rearrangement links TRBV29-1 to TRBJ2-1; D remains ambiguous. Trimming took 4 bases from V and 10 from J, leaving 14 bases between them. This CDR3 has 12 residues. Looked up from germline, CDR1 is SQVTM and CDR2 is ANQGSEA. The CDR3 coding sequence is TGCAGCGTTGGTGAGCTATCATACGAGCAGTTCTTC. It is translated as CSVGELSYEQFF.

This clonotype was picked up a small number of times. A much larger clone is a single base away; this may be a read error. The chain recombines TRBV29-1 with TRBJ2-1; the D gene could be TRBD1 or TRBD2 (6 bases each). Trimming stripped 6 bases from V and 9 bases from J, with 24 bases between. Germline V CDR1 and CDR2: SQVTM, ANQGSEA. This CDR3 is built from 15 residues. CDR3 sequence (DNA): TGCAGCGTCAGACAGGCGGGACTCCGCTCTGTTGAGCAGTTCTTC. This gives the protein CSVRQAGLRSVEQFF.